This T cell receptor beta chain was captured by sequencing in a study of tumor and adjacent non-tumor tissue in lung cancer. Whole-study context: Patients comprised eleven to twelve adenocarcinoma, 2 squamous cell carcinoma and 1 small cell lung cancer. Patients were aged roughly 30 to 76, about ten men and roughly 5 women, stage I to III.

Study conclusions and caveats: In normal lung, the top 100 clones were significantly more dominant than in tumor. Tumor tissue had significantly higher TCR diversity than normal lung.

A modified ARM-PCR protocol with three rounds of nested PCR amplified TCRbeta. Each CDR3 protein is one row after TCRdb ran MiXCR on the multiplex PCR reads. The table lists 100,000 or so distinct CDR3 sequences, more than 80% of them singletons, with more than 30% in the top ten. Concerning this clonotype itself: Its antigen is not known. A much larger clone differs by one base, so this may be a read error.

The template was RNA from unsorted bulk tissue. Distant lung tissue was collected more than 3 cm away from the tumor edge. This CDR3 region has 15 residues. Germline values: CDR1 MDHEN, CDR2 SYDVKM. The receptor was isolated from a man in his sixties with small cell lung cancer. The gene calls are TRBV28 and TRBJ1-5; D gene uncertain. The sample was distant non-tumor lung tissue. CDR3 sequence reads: CASSTHKLSNQPQDF. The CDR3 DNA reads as TGTGCCAGCAGCACCCACAAGCTTAGCAATCAGCCCCAGGATTTT. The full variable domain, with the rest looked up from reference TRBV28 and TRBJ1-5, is DVKVTQSSRYLVKRTGEKVFLECVQDMDHENMFWYRQDPGLGLRLIYFSYDVKMKEKGDIPEGYSVSREKKERFSLILESASTNQTSMYLCASSTHKLSNQPQDFGDGTRLSIL.